This T cell receptor beta chain was identified during a study of CD8 T cells in Susac syndrome. Overall study results and limits: The authors acknowledged that the study's TCR sequencing and HLA analysis involved relatively few individuals.

The individuals used as controls were healthy donors who had been matched for both age and sex. V gave up 1 base and J gave up 2 bases; unmatched junction bases: 7. Germline CDR1 LGHNA, CDR2 YNFKEQ. The CDR3 spans 17 residues. For this clonotype: The antigen is not known.

After extraction with the RNeasy kit, about 0.5 to 1 ug of the RNA was reverse transcribed using random hexamers. An immunoSEQ multiplex PCR amplified TCR beta CDR3 over 54 Vbeta and 13 Jbeta. One entry per CDR3 protein results from TCRdb running MiXCR on the immunoSEQ multiplex PCR reads. The sample has around 150,000 distinct CDR3 sequences, around 94% seen once. Sequencing was performed on CD8+ T cells from PBMCs. The chain links TRBV4-2 to TRBJ1-5; 8 bases fit TRBD1. This TCR derives from a human donor in good health. In DNA, the CDR3 is TGTGCCAGCAGCCAAGTACAGGGGGATGGGGGCAATCAGCCCCAGCATTTT. Protein: CASSQVQGDGGNQPQHF.